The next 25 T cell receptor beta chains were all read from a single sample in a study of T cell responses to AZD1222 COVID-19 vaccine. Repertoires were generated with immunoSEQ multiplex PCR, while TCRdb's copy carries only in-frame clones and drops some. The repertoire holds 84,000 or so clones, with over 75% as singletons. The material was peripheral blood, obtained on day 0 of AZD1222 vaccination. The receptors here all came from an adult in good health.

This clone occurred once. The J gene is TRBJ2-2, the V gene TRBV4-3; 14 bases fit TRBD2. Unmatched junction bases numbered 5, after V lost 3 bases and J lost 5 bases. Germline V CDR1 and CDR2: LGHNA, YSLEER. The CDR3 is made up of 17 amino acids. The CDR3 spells CASSQGLAGARTGELFF. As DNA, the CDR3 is TGCGCCAGCAGCCAGGGACTAGCGGGAGCTAGAACCGGGGAGCTGTTTTTT.

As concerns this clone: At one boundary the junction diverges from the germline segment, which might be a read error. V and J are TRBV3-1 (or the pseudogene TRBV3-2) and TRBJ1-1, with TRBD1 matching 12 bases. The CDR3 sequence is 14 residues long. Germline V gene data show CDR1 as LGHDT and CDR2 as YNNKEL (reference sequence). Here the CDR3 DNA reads TGTGCCAGCAGCCAAGGGGACAGGGGGCAGAAGACTCTCTTT. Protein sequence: CASSQGDRGQKTLF.

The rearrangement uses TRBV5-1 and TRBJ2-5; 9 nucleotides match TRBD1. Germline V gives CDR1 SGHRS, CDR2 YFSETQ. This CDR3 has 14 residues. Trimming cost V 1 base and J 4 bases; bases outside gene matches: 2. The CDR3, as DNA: TGCGCCAGCAGCTTGACAGGGGGCGGAGAGACCCAGTACTTC. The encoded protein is CASSLTGGGETQYF.

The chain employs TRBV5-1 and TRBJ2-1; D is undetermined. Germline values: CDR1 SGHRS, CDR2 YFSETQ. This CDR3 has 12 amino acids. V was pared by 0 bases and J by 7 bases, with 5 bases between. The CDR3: CASSLVRNEQFF. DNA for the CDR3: TGCGCCAGCAGCTTGGTCCGGAATGAGCAGTTCTTC.

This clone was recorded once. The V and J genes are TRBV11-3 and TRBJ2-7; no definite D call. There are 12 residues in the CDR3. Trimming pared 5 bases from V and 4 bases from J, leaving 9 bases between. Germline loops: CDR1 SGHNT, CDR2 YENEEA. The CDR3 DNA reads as TGTGCCAGCAGCCTAGTCCCTTACGAGCAGTACTTC. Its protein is CASSLVPYEQYF.

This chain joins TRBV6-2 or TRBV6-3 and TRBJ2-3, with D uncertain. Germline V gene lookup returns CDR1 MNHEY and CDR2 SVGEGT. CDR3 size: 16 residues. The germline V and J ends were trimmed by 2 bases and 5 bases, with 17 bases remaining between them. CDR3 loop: CASSYPDGRRVDTQYF. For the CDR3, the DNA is TGTGCCAGCAGTTACCCCGACGGACGAAGGGTAGATACGCAGTATTTT.

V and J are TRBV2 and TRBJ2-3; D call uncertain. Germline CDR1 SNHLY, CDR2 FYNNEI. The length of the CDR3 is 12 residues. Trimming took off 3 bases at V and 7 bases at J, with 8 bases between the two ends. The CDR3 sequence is CASSESFHTQYF. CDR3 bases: TGTGCCAGCAGTGAGTCATTTCATACGCAGTATTTT.

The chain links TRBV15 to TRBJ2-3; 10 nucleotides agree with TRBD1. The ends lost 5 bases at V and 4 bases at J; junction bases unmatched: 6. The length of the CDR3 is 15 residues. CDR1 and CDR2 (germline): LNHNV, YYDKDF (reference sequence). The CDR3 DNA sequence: TGTGCCACCAGCGCCGAGACAGGGGGCGCAGATACGCAGTATTTT. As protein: CATSAETGGADTQYF.

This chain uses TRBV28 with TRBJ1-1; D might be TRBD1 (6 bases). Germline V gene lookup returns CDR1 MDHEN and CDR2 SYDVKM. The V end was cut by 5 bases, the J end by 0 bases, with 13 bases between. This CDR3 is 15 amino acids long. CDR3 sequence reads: CASSPRPGVNTEAFF. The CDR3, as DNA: TGTGCCAGCAGTCCCCGTCCAGGGGTGAACACTGAAGCTTTCTTT.

CDR3: CASRPTSTGELFF. CDR3 DNA: TGTGCCAGCAGACCTACTTCCACCGGGGAGCTGTTTTTT. V usage is TRBV12-3 or TRBV12-4 and J usage is TRBJ2-2, with D uncertain. V lost 6 bases, J lost 4 bases, and 9 bases lay in between. The CDR3 has 13 residues.

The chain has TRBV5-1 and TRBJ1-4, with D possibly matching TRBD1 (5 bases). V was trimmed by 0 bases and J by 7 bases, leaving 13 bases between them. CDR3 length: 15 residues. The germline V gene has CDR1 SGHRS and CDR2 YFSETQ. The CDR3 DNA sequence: TGCGCCAGCAGCTTGGAGGGCGGGGGGAGTGAAAAACTGTTTTTT. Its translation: CASSLEGGGSEKLFF.

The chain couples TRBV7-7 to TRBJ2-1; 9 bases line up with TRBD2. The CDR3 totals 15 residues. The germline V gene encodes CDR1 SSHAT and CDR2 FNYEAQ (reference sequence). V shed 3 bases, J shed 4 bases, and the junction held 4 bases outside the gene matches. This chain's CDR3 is CASSFRLAGYNEQFF. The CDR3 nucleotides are TGTGCCAGCAGCTTTCGGCTAGCGGGGTACAATGAGCAGTTCTTC.

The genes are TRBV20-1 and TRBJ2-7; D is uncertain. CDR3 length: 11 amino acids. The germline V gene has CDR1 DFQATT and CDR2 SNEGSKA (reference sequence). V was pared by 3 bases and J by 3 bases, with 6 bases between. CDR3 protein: CSASADYEQYF. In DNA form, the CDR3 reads TGCAGTGCTAGCGCGGACTACGAGCAGTACTTC.

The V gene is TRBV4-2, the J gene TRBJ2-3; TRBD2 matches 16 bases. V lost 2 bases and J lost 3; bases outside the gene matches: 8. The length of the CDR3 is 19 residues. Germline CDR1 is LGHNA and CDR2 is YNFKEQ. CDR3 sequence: CASSQQGTSGRAGTDTQYF. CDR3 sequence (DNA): TGTGCCAGCAGCCAACAGGGGACTAGCGGGAGGGCCGGGACAGATACGCAGTATTTT.

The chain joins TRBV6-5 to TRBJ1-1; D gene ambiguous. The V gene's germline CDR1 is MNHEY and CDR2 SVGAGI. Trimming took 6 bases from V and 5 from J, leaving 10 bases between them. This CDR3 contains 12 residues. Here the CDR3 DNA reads TGTGCCAGCAGACCGGACGAAACTGAAGCTTTCTTT. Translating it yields CASRPDETEAFF.

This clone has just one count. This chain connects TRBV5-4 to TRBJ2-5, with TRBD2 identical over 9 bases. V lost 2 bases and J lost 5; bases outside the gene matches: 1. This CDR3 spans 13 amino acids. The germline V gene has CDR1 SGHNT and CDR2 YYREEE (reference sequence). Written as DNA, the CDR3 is TGTGCCAGCAGCTTTGGACTAGCGGAGACCCAGTACTTC. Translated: CASSFGLAETQYF.

CDR3 in amino acids: CATSREGSGTPSYNEQFF. For the CDR3, the DNA is TGTGCCACCAGCAGAGAAGGTAGCGGGACACCCTCCTACAATGAGCAGTTCTTC. This rearrangement joins TRBV15 to TRBJ2-1, with 8 bases lining up with TRBD2. The trim removed 0 bases at V and 0 bases at J, leaving 7 bases unmatched. Germline CDR1 reads LNHNV; CDR2 reads YYDKDF (reference sequence). The CDR3 is 18 residues long.

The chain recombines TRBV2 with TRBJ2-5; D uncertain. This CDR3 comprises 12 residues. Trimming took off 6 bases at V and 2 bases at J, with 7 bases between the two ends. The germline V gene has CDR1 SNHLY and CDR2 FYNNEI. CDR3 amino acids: CASRTEQETQYF. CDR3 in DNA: TGTGCCAGCAGAACGGAGCAAGAGACCCAGTACTTC.

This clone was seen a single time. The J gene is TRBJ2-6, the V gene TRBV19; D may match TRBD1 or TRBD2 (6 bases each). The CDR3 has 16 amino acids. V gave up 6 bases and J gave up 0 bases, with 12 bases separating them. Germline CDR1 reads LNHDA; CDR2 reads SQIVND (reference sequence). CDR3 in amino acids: CASRKGGSSGANVLTF. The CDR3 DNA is TGTGCCAGTAGAAAGGGGGGAAGCTCTGGGGCCAACGTCCTGACTTTC. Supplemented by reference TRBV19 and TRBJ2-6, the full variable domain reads DGGITQSPKYLFRKEGQNVTLSCEQNLNHDAMYWYRQDPGQGLRLIYYSQIVNDFQKGDIAEGYSVSREKKESFPLTVTSAQKNPTAFYLCASRKGGSSGANVLTFGAGSRLTVL.

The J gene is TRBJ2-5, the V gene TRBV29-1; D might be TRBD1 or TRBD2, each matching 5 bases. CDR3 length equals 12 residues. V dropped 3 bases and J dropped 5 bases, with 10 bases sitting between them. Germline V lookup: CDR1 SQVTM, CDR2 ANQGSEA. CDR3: CSVEAGTETQYF. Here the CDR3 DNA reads TGCAGCGTTGAGGCCGGGACGGAGACCCAGTACTTC.

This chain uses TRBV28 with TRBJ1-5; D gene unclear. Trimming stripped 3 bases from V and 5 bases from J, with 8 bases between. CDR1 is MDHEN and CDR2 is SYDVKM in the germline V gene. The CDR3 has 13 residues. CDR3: CASSLRAHQPQHF. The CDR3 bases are TGTGCCAGCAGTTTGAGGGCCCATCAGCCCCAGCATTTT.

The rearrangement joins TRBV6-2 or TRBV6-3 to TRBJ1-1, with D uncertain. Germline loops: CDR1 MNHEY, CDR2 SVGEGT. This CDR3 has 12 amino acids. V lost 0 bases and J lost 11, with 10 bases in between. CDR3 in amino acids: CASSYSSMYAFF. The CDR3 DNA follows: TGTGCCAGCAGTTACTCGTCTATGTATGCTTTCTTT.

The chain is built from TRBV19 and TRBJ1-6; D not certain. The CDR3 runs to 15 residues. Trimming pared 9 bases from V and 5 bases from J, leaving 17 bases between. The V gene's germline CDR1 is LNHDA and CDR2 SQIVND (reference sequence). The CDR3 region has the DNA TGTGCCAGCAAGGCCCGGAGTGGGGATAATTCACCCCTCCACTTT. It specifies CASKARSGDNSPLHF. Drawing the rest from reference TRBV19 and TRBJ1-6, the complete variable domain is DGGITQSPKYLFRKEGQNVTLSCEQNLNHDAMYWYRQDPGQGLRLIYYSQIVNDFQKGDIAEGYSVSREKKESFPLTVTSAQKNPTAFYLCASKARSGDNSPLHFGNGTRLTVT.

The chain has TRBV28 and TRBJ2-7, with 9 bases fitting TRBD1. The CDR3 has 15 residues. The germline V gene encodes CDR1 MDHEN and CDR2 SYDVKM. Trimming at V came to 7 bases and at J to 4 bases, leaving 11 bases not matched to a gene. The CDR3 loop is CASTIPGTGSYEQYF. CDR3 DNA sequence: TGTGCCAGCACCATTCCCGGGACAGGGTCATACGAGCAGTACTTC.

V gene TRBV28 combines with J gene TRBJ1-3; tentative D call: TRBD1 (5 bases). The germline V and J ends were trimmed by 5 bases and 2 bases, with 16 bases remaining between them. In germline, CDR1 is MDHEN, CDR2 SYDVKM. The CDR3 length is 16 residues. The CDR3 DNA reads TGTGCCAGCAGTCCCCCGGGCAGGGCTCCTGGAAACACCATATATTTT. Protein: CASSPPGRAPGNTIYF.